The T cell receptor (beta chain) under discussion was sequenced for a study of blood T cell repertoires in COVID-19. Study at large: Sample material is recorded as cDNA or gDNA derived from T cells, B-cell-depleted T cells, or PBMCs.

CDR3 length: 13 residues. V lost 9 bases and J lost 14, with 22 bases in between. The germline V gene encodes CDR1 KGHDR and CDR2 SFDVKD. As originally analysed: Reference gene primer amplification in the assay estimated nucleated cell counts. TCRdb's table, derived via immunoSEQ multiplex PCR, lists solely in-frame clones and lacks some. That table supplies the V and J calls and clone size; D and trimming were determined from the DNA. Of 160,000 or so clones in the sample, roughly 86% were seen once. The sample consisted of peripheral blood. The chain has TRBV24-1 and TRBJ2-1, with D possibly matching TRBD2 (6 bases). The clonotype comes from a woman aged 60-70 years who had recovered from COVID-19. CDR3 DNA sequence: TGTGCCACCGGGGAGGTGGGGGTGCCTGGCGAGTTCTTC. This encodes CATGEVGVPGEFF.